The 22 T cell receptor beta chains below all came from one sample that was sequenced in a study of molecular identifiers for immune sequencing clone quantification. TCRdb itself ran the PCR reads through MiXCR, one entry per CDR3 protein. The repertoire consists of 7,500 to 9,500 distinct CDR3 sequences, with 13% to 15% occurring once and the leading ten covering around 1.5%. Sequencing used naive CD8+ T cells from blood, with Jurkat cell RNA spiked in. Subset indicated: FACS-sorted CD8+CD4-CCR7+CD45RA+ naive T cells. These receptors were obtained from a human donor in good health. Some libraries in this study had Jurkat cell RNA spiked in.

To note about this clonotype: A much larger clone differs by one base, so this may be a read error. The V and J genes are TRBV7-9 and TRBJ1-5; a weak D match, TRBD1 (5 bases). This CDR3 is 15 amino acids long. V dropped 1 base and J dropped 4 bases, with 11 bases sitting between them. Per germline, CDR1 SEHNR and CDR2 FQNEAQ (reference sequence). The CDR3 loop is CASSLVPGENQPQHF. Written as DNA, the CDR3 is TGTGCCAGCAGCTTAGTTCCGGGGGAAAATCAGCCCCAGCATTTT.

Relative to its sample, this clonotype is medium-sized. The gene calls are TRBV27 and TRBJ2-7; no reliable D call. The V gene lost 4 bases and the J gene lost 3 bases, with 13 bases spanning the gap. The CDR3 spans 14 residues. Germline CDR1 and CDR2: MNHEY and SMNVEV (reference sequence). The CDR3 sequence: CASSSSSAHYEQYF. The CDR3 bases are TGTGCCAGCAGTTCGTCGAGCGCCCACTACGAGCAGTACTTC.

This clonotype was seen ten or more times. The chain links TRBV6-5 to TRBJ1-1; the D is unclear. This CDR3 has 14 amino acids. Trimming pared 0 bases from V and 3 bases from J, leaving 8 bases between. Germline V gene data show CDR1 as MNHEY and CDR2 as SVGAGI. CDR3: CASSYSLIDTEAFF. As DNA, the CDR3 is TGTGCCAGCAGTTACTCGCTCATCGACACTGAAGCTTTCTTT.

This chain's CDR3 is CASSFIAGGGADTQYF. CDR3 in DNA: TGTGCCAGCAGCTTCATAGCGGGAGGGGGGGCAGATACGCAGTATTTT. The chain has TRBV11-2 and TRBJ2-3; 11 nucleotides line up with TRBD2. This CDR3 spans 16 amino acids. V was clipped by 3 bases and J by 4 bases; unmatched bases: 6. In germline, CDR1 is SGHAT, CDR2 FQNNGV. Full variable domain (remainder filled in from reference TRBV11-2 and TRBJ2-3): EAGVAQSPRYKIIEKRQSVAFWCNPISGHATLYWYQQILGQGPKLLIQFQNNGVVDDSQLPKDRFSAERLKGVDSTLKIQPAKLEDSAVYLCASSFIAGGGADTQYFGPGTRLTVL.

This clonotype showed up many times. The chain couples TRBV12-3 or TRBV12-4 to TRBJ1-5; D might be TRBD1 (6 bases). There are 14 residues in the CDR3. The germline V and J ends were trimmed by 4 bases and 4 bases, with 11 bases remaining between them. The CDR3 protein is CASSYLTGNQPQHF. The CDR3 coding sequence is TGTGCCAGCAGTTATTTAACAGGGAATCAGCCCCAGCATTTT.

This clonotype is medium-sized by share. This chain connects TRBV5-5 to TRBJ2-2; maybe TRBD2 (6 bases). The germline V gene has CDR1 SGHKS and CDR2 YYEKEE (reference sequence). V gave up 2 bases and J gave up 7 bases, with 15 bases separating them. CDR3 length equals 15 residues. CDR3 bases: TGTGCCAGCAGCTTTTGGGGGGAGGAAGTCGGGGAGCTGTTTTTT. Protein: CASSFWGEEVGELFF.

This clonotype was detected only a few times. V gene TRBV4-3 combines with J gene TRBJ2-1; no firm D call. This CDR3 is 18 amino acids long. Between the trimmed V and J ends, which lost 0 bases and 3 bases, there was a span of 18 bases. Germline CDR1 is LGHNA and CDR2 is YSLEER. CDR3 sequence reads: CASSQDRAPLGVYNEQFF. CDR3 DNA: TGCGCCAGCAGCCAAGATCGAGCCCCTCTCGGCGTCTACAATGAGCAGTTCTTC.

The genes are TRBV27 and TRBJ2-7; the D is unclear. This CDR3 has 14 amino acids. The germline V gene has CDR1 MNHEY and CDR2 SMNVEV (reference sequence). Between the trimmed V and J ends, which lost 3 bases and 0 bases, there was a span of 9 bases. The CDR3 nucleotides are TGTGCCAGCAGTTTTCGCGCACGCTCCTACGAGCAGTACTTC. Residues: CASSFRARSYEQYF.

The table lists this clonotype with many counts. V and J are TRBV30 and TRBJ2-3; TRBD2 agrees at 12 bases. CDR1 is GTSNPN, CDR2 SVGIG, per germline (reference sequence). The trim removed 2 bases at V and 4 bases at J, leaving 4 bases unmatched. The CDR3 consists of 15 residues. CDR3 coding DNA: TGTGCCTGGAGTCTACTAGCGGGAGGCCCAGATACGCAGTATTTT. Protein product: CAWSLLAGGPDTQYF.

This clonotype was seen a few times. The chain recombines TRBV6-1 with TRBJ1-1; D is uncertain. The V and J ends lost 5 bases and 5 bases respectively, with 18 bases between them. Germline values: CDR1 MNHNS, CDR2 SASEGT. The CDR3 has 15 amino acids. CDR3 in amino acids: CASSLGRTGWTEAFF. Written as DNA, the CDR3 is TGTGCCAGCAGTTTAGGTAGGACGGGGTGGACTGAAGCTTTCTTT.

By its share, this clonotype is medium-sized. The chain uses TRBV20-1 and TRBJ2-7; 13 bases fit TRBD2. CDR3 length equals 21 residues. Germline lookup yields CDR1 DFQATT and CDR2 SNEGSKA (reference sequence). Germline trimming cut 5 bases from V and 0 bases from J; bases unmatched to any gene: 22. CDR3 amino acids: CSARQGLPGTSGIGFSYEQYF. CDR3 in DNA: TGCAGTGCTCGACAGGGGCTCCCCGGGACTAGCGGGATAGGGTTCTCCTACGAGCAGTACTTC.

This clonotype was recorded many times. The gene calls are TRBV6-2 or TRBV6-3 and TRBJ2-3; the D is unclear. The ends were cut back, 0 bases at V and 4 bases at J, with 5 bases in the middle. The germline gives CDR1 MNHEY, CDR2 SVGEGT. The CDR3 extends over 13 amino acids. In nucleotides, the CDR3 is TGTGCCAGCAGTTACTCCGCGGCAGATACGCAGTATTTT. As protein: CASSYSAADTQYF.

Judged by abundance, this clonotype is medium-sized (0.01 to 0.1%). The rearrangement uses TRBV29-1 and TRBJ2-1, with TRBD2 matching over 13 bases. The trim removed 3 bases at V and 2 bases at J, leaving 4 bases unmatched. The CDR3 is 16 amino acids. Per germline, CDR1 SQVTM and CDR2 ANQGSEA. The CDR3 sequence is CSVDTSGRAPYNEQFF. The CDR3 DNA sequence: TGCAGCGTTGATACTAGCGGGAGGGCCCCCTACAATGAGCAGTTCTTC.

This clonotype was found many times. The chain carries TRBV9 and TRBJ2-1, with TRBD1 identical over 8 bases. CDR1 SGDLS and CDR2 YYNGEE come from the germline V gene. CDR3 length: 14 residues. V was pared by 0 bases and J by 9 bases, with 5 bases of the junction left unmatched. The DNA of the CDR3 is TGTGCCAGCAGCGTAGGGACAGGGTACGGTGAGCAGTTCTTC. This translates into CASSVGTGYGEQFF.

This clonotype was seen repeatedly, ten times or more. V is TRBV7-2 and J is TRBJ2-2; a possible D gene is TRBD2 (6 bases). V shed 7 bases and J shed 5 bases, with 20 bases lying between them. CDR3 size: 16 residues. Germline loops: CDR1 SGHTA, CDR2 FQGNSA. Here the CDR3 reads CASIPGRGWGTGELFF. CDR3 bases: TGTGCCAGCATCCCCGGGCGGGGCTGGGGGACCGGGGAGCTGTTTTTT.

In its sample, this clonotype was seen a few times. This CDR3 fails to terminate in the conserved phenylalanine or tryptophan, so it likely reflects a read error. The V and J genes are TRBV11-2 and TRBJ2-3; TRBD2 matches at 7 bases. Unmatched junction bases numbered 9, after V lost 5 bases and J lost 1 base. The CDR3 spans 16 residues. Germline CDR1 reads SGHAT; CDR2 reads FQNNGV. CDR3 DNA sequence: TGTGCCAGCAGCCTTGTGGGCGGGAGCCGCACAGATACGCAGTATTCT. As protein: CASSLVGGSRTDTQYS.

The CDR3 bases are TGTGCCAGTAGGAGTTTTATCGGGACTAGCGGGAGCCCGAGCACAGATACGCAGTATTTT. Translation gives CASRSFIGTSGSPSTDTQYF. The chain joins TRBV19 to TRBJ2-3; 14 nucleotides agree with TRBD2. The CDR3 length is 20 residues. The junction had 14 bases not matched to a gene; V was cut back by 6 bases and J by 0 bases. Looked up from germline, CDR1 is LNHDA and CDR2 is SQIVND (reference sequence).

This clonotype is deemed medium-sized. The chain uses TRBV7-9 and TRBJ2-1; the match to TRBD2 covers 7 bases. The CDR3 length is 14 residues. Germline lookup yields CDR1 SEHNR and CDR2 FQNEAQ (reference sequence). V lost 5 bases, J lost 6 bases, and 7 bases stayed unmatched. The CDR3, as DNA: TGTGCCAGCAGCGGGGGACTACCTACCAATGAGCAGTTCTTC. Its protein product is CASSGGLPTNEQFF.

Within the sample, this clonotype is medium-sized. CDR3 in DNA: TGCGCCAGCAGCTTTACTAGCGAGGCAGATACGCAGTATTTT. This sequence encodes CASSFTSEADTQYF. V usage is TRBV5-1 and J usage is TRBJ2-3, with 7 bases identical to TRBD2. The germline CDR1 and CDR2 sequences are SGHRS and YFSETQ. V lost 2 bases and J lost 4; bases outside the gene matches: 4. There are 14 residues in the CDR3.

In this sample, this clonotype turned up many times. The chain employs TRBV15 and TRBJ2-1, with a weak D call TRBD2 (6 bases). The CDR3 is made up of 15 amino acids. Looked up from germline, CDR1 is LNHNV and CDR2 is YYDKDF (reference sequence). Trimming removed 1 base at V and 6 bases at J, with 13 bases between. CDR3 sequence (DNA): TGTGCCACCAGCAGAGGGGTGGTTAGCGGCAATGAGCAGTTCTTC. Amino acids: CATSRGVVSGNEQFF.

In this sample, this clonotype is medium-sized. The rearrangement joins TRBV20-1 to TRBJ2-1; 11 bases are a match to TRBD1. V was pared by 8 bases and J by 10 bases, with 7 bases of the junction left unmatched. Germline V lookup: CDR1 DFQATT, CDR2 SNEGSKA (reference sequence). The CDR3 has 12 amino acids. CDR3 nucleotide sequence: TGCAGTTCGCCGGGACAGGGGGGCGAGCAGTTCTTC. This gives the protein CSSPGQGGEQFF.

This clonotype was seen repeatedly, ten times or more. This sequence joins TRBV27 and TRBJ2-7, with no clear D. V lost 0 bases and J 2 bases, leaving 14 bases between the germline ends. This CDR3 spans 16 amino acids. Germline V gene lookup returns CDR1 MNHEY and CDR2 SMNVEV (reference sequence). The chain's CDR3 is CASSLSGVSFPYEQYF. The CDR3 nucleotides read TGTGCCAGCAGTTTATCTGGGGTCTCGTTTCCCTACGAGCAGTACTTC.